A selection of T cell receptor beta chains follows, all from one sample in a study of blood T cell repertoires in COVID-19. The method was immunoSEQ multiplex PCR; TCRdb's version includes in-frame clones alone and lacks a portion of them. Among more than 95,000 clones listed, 87% were seen once. Sequencing was performed on peripheral blood. The receptors derive from a man aged 50-60 years with acute or convalescent COVID-19. Each CDR3 is given with its conserved first and last residue. The D gene is left open where the match is weak. Some rows have no size entry. The others give once, few or many, or a class for an expanded clone.

TRBJ2-3	NA	TRBV19	TRBD2	CASSIRRELAGGGSTDTQYF	TGTGCCAGTAGTATAAGGAGAGAACTAGCGGGAGGAGGAAGCACAGATACGCAGTATTTT
TRBJ2-3	NA	TRBV18	TRBD2	CASSQLAGDFSDTQYF	TGTGCCAGCTCACAACTAGCGGGAGATTTCTCAGATACGCAGTATTTT
TRBJ2-1	NA	TRBV5-4	NA	CASSFRLGGNNEQFF	TGTGCCAGCAGCTTCCGCCTAGGAGGTAACAATGAGCAGTTCTTC
TRBJ2-7	NA	TRBV7-2	NA	CASSLVRSYEQYF	TGTGCCAGCAGCTTAGTCCGTAGCTACGAGCAGTACTTC
TRBJ2-7	NA	TRBV7-9	TRBD2	CASSLGVEASGRGSDEQYF	TGTGCCAGCAGCTTAGGCGTTGAGGCTAGCGGGAGAGGGTCAGACGAGCAGTACTTC
TRBJ2-1	NA	TRBV7-8	TRBD2	CASSPPGLADYNEQFF	TGTGCCAGCAGCCCACCGGGACTAGCGGACTACAATGAGCAGTTCTTC
TRBJ1-2	few	TRBV24-1	TRBD1	CATSETGGADYGYTF	TGTGCCACCAGTGAAACAGGGGGCGCCGACTATGGCTACACCTTC
TRBJ2-4	NA	TRBV3-1/TRBV3-2	TRBD1	CASSQDPGTGGRNIQYF	TGTGCCAGCAGCCAAGATCCAGGGACAGGGGGTAGAAACATTCAGTACTTC
TRBJ2-3	NA	TRBV6-5	TRBD2	CASTGGKGTDTQYF	TGTGCCAGCACGGGAGGGAAGGGGACAGATACGCAGTATTTT
TRBJ1-4	NA	TRBV19	NA	CASSLGTFGEKLFF	TGTGCCAGTAGTTTGGGGACATTCGGTGAAAAACTGTTTTTT
TRBJ2-7	NA	TRBV14	NA	CASSQVGRGDISYEQYF	TGTGCCAGCAGCCAAGTGGGCAGGGGCGATATCTCCTACGAGCAGTACTTC
TRBJ2-3	NA	TRBV15	TRBD2	CATSRRGLAGITDTQYF	TGTGCCACCAGCAGAAGAGGACTAGCGGGAATCACAGATACGCAGTATTTT
TRBJ2-7	NA	TRBV3-1/TRBV3-2	NA	CATQDGLTYEQYF	TGTGCCACTCAGGACGGACTTACCTACGAGCAGTACTTC
TRBJ2-2	NA	TRBV6-4	NA	CASSARRGDTGELFF	TGTGCCAGCAGCGCCCGGAGGGGAGACACCGGGGAGCTGTTTTTT
TRBJ1-4	medium-sized	TRBV5-1	TRBD1	CASSLGDRGKLFF	TGCGCCAGCAGCTTGGGGGACAGGGGAAAACTGTTTTTT
TRBJ1-2	NA	TRBV30	NA	CAWSVPGGDAANYGYTF	TGTGCCTGGAGTGTACCCGGGGGTGACGCTGCGAACTATGGCTACACCTTC